This entry lists 21 T cell receptor beta chains sequenced from one sample in a study of T cell changes during pregnancy in multiple sclerosis. The method was immunoSEQ multiplex PCR; TCRdb's version includes in-frame clones alone and lacks a portion of them. The sample consists of about 86,000 clones, approximately 90% of them appearing once. The sample consisted of peripheral blood, taken in the first trimester of pregnancy. The receptors come from a female donor in good health, enrolled as a control in a pregnancy study.

V gene TRBV30 combines with J gene TRBJ1-2; the D gene is possibly TRBD1 (5 bases). This CDR3 is 13 amino acids long. V was cut by 4 bases and J by 6 bases, with 15 bases left in between. Germline-derived CDR1 and CDR2 are GTSNPN and SVGIG (reference sequence). For the CDR3, the DNA is TGTGCCTGGACGGGAGGGGCAGACGATGGCTACACCTTC. Translating it yields CAWTGGADDGYTF.

The CDR3 nucleotides are TGTGCCAGCAGCTTTATGGGAGGCCAAGAGACCCAGTACTTC. This encodes CASSFMGGQETQYF. V gene TRBV7-3 combines with J gene TRBJ2-5; D is possibly TRBD2 (6 bases). This CDR3 is 14 amino acids long. V lost 3 bases and J lost 1, with 9 bases in between. In germline, CDR1 is SGHTA, CDR2 FQGTGA.

The chain couples TRBV2 to TRBJ1-1, with TRBD1 as a possible D gene (5 bases). CDR1 SNHLY and CDR2 FYNNEI come from the germline V gene. CDR3 size: 14 residues. Trimming removed 6 bases at V and 1 base at J, with 12 bases between. Written as DNA, the CDR3 is TGTGCCAGCAGGGCCGGGGGACCGAACACTGAAGCTTTCTTT. This codes for CASRAGGPNTEAFF.

V usage is TRBV7-8 and J usage is TRBJ2-3; TRBD2 is a possible D gene (5 bases). Deletions cut 2 bases from V and 0 bases from J, with 12 bases between. The CDR3 covers 16 residues. CDR1 is SGHVS, CDR2 FQNEAQ, per germline. CDR3 residues: CASSLKSGSSTDTQYF. The CDR3 region has the DNA TGTGCCAGCAGCTTAAAAAGCGGATCTAGCACAGATACGCAGTATTTT.

The chain carries TRBV19 and TRBJ1-2; no definite D call. Trimming left V 5 bases short and J 3 bases short, with 13 bases between. The CDR3 loop spans 14 amino acids. The germline gives CDR1 LNHDA, CDR2 SQIVND (reference sequence). CDR3 region: CASSFGQRDYGYTF. DNA of the CDR3: TGTGCCAGTAGTTTTGGGCAGCGGGACTATGGCTACACCTTC.

The chain has TRBV4-3 and TRBJ2-1; 9 bases are a match to TRBD2. CDR1 is LGHNA and CDR2 is YSLEER in the germline V gene. The CDR3 spans 16 residues. With V trimmed by 0 bases and J by 7 bases, 7 bases remained unmatched. The CDR3 loop is CASSQEDAGGRNEQFF. For the CDR3, the DNA is TGCGCCAGCAGCCAAGAAGACGCGGGGGGGCGGAATGAGCAGTTCTTC.

The chain joins TRBV10-3 to TRBJ1-5; the match to TRBD1 covers 10 bases. Unmatched junction bases numbered 8, after V lost 6 bases and J lost 6 bases. The CDR3 covers 15 residues. In germline, CDR1 is ENHRY, CDR2 SYGVKD. Here the CDR3 DNA reads TGTGCCATCAGGGATGGGACAGGGGTCAGTCAGCCCCAGCATTTT. This codes for CAIRDGTGVSQPQHF.

This clone occurred once. CDR3 sequence reads: CASSLADRASYGYTF. As DNA, the CDR3 is TGTGCCAGCAGCTTGGCTGACAGGGCCTCCTATGGCTACACCTTC. J is TRBJ1-2 and V is TRBV5-6; the match to TRBD1 covers 7 bases. V gave up 0 bases and J gave up 4 bases; unmatched junction bases: 6. The CDR3 has 15 amino acids. CDR1 and CDR2 (germline): SGHDT, YYEEEE.

This chain uses TRBV6-6 with TRBJ1-2; D perhaps matches TRBD1 (6 bases). CDR1 and CDR2 from the germline V gene are MNHNY and SVGAGI (reference sequence). The V gene lost 4 bases and the J gene lost 2 bases, with 14 bases spanning the gap. This CDR3 contains 15 residues. The CDR3 sequence is CASSLDSLSNYGYTF. CDR3 nucleotides: TGTGCCAGCAGTTTGGACAGCCTCTCAAACTATGGCTACACCTTC.

V is TRBV7-2 and J is TRBJ2-7, with 8 bases matching TRBD1. The V gene's germline CDR1 is SGHTA and CDR2 FQGNSA. The J segment lost 2 bases and the V segment lost 2 bases, leaving 2 bases of the junction unmatched. This CDR3 region has 14 residues. CDR3 protein: CASSLTGGTYEQYF. The CDR3 coding sequence is TGTGCCAGCAGCTTAACAGGGGGGACCTACGAGCAGTACTTC.

This sequence joins TRBV15 and TRBJ1-1; 8 bases are a match to TRBD1. The ends lost 4 bases at V and 1 base at J; junction bases unmatched: 2. The V gene's germline CDR1 is LNHNV and CDR2 YYDKDF (reference sequence). The CDR3 extends over 14 amino acids. This chain's CDR3 is CATSTDRANTEAFF. CDR3 in DNA: TGTGCCACCAGCACGGACAGGGCGAACACTGAAGCTTTCTTT.

This rearrangement joins TRBV9 to TRBJ2-3; perhaps TRBD1 as D (6 bases). V lost 2 bases and J lost 2, with 15 bases in between. This CDR3 has 16 residues. Per the germline V gene, CDR1 is SGDLS and CDR2 is YYNGEE. CDR3 nucleotides: TGTGCCAGCAGCGTCCCAGGACAGAGCCTCACAGATACGCAGTATTTT. It is translated as CASSVPGQSLTDTQYF.

In its sample, this clone was seen once. J is TRBJ1-3 and V is TRBV7-2; D perhaps matches TRBD1 (5 bases). The CDR3 has 14 amino acids. Germline values: CDR1 SGHTA, CDR2 FQGNSA. Deletions cut 4 bases from V and 2 bases from J, with 9 bases between. The chain's CDR3 is CASSWGGTGNTIYF. In DNA, the CDR3 is TGTGCCAGCAGCTGGGGGGGGACTGGAAACACCATATATTTT.

V usage is TRBV19 and J usage is TRBJ2-1, with D uncertain. The CDR3 has 15 amino acids. Germline V gives CDR1 LNHDA, CDR2 SQIVND (reference sequence). Trimming cost V 1 base and J 0 bases, with 7 bases left between them. CDR3 nucleotides: TGTGCCAGTAGTATAGGGGCAGGCTCCTACAATGAGCAGTTCTTC. It specifies CASSIGAGSYNEQFF. Supplemented by reference TRBV19 and TRBJ2-1, the full variable domain reads DGGITQSPKYLFRKEGQNVTLSCEQNLNHDAMYWYRQDPGQGLRLIYYSQIVNDFQKGDIAEGYSVSREKKESFPLTVTSAQKNPTAFYLCASSIGAGSYNEQFFGPGTRLTVL.

The chain employs TRBV7-3 and TRBJ2-1, with 10 bases aligning to TRBD2. Trimming cost V 4 bases and J 0 bases; bases outside gene matches: 9. Per germline, CDR1 SGHTA and CDR2 FQGTGA. The CDR3 runs 18 residues. The CDR3 reads CASSSPSGGPSSYNEQFF. Here the CDR3 DNA reads TGTGCCAGCAGCTCCCCTAGCGGGGGCCCCAGCTCCTACAATGAGCAGTTCTTC.

The chain joins TRBV9 to TRBJ1-5; D may be TRBD1 (6 bases). The CDR3 has 14 amino acids. Germline CDR1 SGDLS, CDR2 YYNGEE. Trimming stripped 4 bases from V and 3 bases from J, with 11 bases between. CDR3 coding DNA: TGTGCCAGCAGCTTCCGGGACACCAATCAGCCCCAGCATTTT. Encoded protein: CASSFRDTNQPQHF.

V and J are TRBV7-9 and TRBJ2-7; no definite D call. The CDR3 length is 14 residues. Germline-derived CDR1 and CDR2 are SEHNR and FQNEAQ (reference sequence). V was clipped by 4 bases and J by 0 bases, with 10 bases between them. The CDR3 DNA follows: TGTGCCAGCAGCTCTGAACCGCGCTCCTACGAGCAGTACTTC. This gives the protein CASSSEPRSYEQYF.

Written as DNA, the CDR3 is TGCGCCAGCAGCCAAGCCGGCTCTGGGGCCAACGTCCTGACTTTC. Its protein product is CASSQAGSGANVLTF. This chain uses TRBV4-3 with TRBJ2-6, with D unresolved. The CDR3 is 15 residues long. Germline CDR1 reads LGHNA; CDR2 reads YSLEER. The V end was cut by 1 base, the J end by 0 bases, with 4 bases between.

To note about this clone: One end of the junction varies from germline; a read error may be responsible. This chain joins TRBV5-4 and TRBJ2-2; TRBD2 aligns across 7 bases. Germline V lookup: CDR1 SGHNT, CDR2 YYREEE (reference sequence). The CDR3 spans 12 residues. The CDR3 DNA reads as TGTGCCAGCAGCGCCCTGAGCGGGGATCTGTTTTTT. Its translation: CASSALSGDLFF.

The chain has TRBV5-3 and TRBJ1-6, with 10 positions matching TRBD1. TRBV5-3 is classed as an ORF, of uncertain function. CDR3 length: 19 residues. After removal of 7 bases from V and 0 bases from J, the junction contained 13 bases not matched to a gene. This CDR3 is CARLKMGQGFPSYNSPLHF. The CDR3 coding sequence is TGTGCCAGACTTAAAATGGGACAGGGGTTCCCCTCCTATAATTCACCCCTCCACTTT.

The genes are TRBV19 and TRBJ1-2, with D possibly matching TRBD1 (5 bases). This CDR3 comprises 14 residues. Germline assignment: CDR1 LNHDA and CDR2 SQIVND (reference sequence). With 7 bases removed from V and 3 bases from J, the gap between germline ends came to 15 bases. CDR3 nucleotides: TGTGCCAGTATCCGGCAGGGTCTGGACTATGGCTACACCTTC. Translated, it gives CASIRQGLDYGYTF.